This entry concerns a single TCR beta chain. This entry is derived from a study of control samples from healthy donors and cancer patients. The length of the CDR3 is 13 residues. The J segment lost 7 bases and the V segment lost 4 bases, leaving 5 bases of the junction unmatched. Germline V CDR1 and CDR2: MGHRA, YSYEKL. Sequencing used immunoSEQ multiplex PCR; TCRdb keeps in-frame clones, though not all of them. The data contain around 170,000 clones, 90% to 95% of them singletons. This clonotype was sampled from a man younger than 40 in good health. The chain joins TRBV4-1 to TRBJ1-2; 8 bases agree with TRBD1. Sequenced input: blood. CDR3 sequence: CASSPDRGIGYTF. Here the CDR3 DNA reads TGCGCCAGCAGCCCCGACAGGGGTATTGGCTACACCTTC.